These 10 T cell receptor beta chains originate from one sample sequenced in a study of T cell responses to AZD1222 COVID-19 vaccine. Method: immunoSEQ multiplex PCR; TCRdb's copy keeps in-frame clones and lacks some. The sample records about 140,000 clones, over 80% being singletons. The sample here was peripheral blood, taken 28 days after the second AZD1222 dose. The origin of the receptors is an adult who received the AZD1222 COVID-19 vaccine.

This sequence joins TRBV19 and TRBJ1-5, with no clear D. Trimming stripped 5 bases from V and 3 bases from J, with 8 bases between. CDR3 length: 13 residues. Germline lookup yields CDR1 LNHDA and CDR2 SQIVND (reference sequence). Written as DNA, the CDR3 is TGTGCCAGTAGTCTTTTGGCCAATCAGCCCCAGCATTTT. Translated, it gives CASSLLANQPQHF.

This sequence joins TRBV9 and TRBJ1-2; 8 bases match TRBD1. This CDR3 has 16 residues. V gave up 4 bases and J gave up 1 base; unmatched junction bases: 9. Germline-derived CDR1 and CDR2 are SGDLS and YYNGEE. The CDR3 DNA sequence: TGTGCCAGCAGCCCGGCTTTCGGACAGGGTAACTATGGCTACACCTTC. As protein: CASSPAFGQGNYGYTF.

This chain uses TRBV29-1 with TRBJ2-1; 9 bases are shared with TRBD1. The CDR3 is 14 residues long. Germline-derived CDR1 and CDR2 are SQVTM and ANQGSEA. J lost 2 bases, V lost 7 bases, and 6 bases had no gene match. For the CDR3, the DNA is TGCAGCGCACTACAGGGGGCCGCCTACAATGAGCAGTTCTTC. It encodes CSALQGAAYNEQFF.

The V and J genes are TRBV5-4 and TRBJ2-1, with 9 bases identical to TRBD2. The CDR3 sequence is 15 residues long. J was trimmed by 9 bases and V by 0 bases; bases with no gene match: 7. Germline CDR1 is SGHNT and CDR2 is YYREEE (reference sequence). The CDR3 DNA follows: TGTGCCAGCAGCTTGGGGCGGGGGGGCCTTCCTGAGCAGTTCTTC. Its translation: CASSLGRGGLPEQFF.

The chain carries TRBV11-2 and TRBJ1-6; 7 bases are a match to TRBD1. The germline gives CDR1 SGHAT, CDR2 FQNNGV. The CDR3 extends over 16 amino acids. Trimming took 6 bases from V and 4 from J; bases not matched to a gene: 9. CDR3 in DNA: TGTGCCAGCAGGCTTAGGGGGGACAGTTATAATTCACCCCTCCACTTT. It yields the protein CASRLRGDSYNSPLHF. The entire variable domain, with the rest obtained from reference TRBV11-2 and TRBJ1-6, is as follows: EAGVAQSPRYKIIEKRQSVAFWCNPISGHATLYWYQQILGQGPKLLIQFQNNGVVDDSQLPKDRFSAERLKGVDSTLKIQPAKLEDSAVYLCASRLRGDSYNSPLHFGNGTRLTVT.

The chain links TRBV5-1 to TRBJ1-1, with D perhaps TRBD1 (6 bases). The germline CDR1 and CDR2 sequences are SGHRS and YFSETQ. This CDR3 region has 14 residues. V dropped 2 bases and J dropped 6 bases, with 14 bases sitting between them. CDR3 sequence: CASSFGGEVSEAFF. CDR3 in DNA: TGCGCCAGCAGCTTCGGGGGCGAAGTCTCTGAAGCTTTCTTT.

This chain uses TRBV19 with TRBJ1-5; D unclear. Trimming pared 3 bases from V and 5 bases from J, leaving 14 bases between. The CDR3 runs to 15 residues. Germline-derived CDR1 and CDR2 are LNHDA and SQIVND (reference sequence). The CDR3 spells CASSIGQIHYQPQHF. CDR3 DNA: TGTGCCAGTAGTATCGGGCAGATTCACTATCAGCCCCAGCATTTT.

The genes are TRBV3-1 (or the pseudogene TRBV3-2) and TRBJ1-2; 7 bases agree with TRBD1. The CDR3 length is 13 residues. The germline CDR1 and CDR2 sequences are LGHDT and YNNKEL (reference sequence). V was pared by 4 bases and J by 6 bases, with 5 bases of the junction left unmatched. The CDR3 DNA is TGTGCCAGCAGCCCGGGACAGTGGGATGGCTACACCTTC. Translating it yields CASSPGQWDGYTF.

The V and J genes are TRBV15 and TRBJ1-4, with TRBD1 as a possible D gene (6 bases). Trimming shortened V by 5 bases and J by 8 bases, and 21 bases separated the two germline ends. This CDR3 has 16 amino acids. Looked up from germline, CDR1 is LNHNV and CDR2 is YYDKDF (reference sequence). In nucleotides, the CDR3 is TGTGCCACCAGCGAGAACTCAGGGGAGGTATGGGAAAAACTGTTTTTT. It encodes CATSENSGEVWEKLFF.

This clone was seen a single time. This chain connects TRBV7-9 to TRBJ1-1; no definite D call. Trimming removed 1 base at V and 1 base at J, with 10 bases between. Germline V lookup: CDR1 SEHNR, CDR2 FQNEAQ (reference sequence). The CDR3 runs to 15 residues. In DNA, the CDR3 is TGTGCCAGCAGCTTAGAGGGCCCAGGGAACACTGAAGCTTTCTTT. Translated, it gives CASSLEGPGNTEAFF.